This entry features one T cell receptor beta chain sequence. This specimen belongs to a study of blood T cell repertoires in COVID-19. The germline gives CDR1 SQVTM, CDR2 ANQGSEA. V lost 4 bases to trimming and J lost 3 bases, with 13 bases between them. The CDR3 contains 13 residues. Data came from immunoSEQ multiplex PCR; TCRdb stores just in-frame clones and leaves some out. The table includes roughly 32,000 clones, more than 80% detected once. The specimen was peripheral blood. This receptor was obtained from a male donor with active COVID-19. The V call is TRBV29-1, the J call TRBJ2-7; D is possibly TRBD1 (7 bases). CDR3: CSVGRGVGYEQYF. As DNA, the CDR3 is TGCAGCGTTGGCAGGGGGGTAGGCTACGAGCAGTACTTC.